These 26 T cell receptor beta chains share one sample of origin, sequenced in a study of Ad26.COV2.S vaccination and SARS-CoV-2 variants. Method: immunoSEQ multiplex PCR; TCRdb's copy keeps in-frame clones and lacks some. The sample carries a few hundred thousand clones, roughly 90% recorded once. Noted treatment: approximately 18 received Ad26.COV2.S at low or high dose, single or two shots; five or six received placebo; per-sample allocation not given. Sampling occurred on day 63 after the first vaccine or placebo injection. The material was peripheral blood, obtained in a trial of Ad26.COV2.S vaccine versus placebo. The source of these receptors is a person between 18 and 60 years old who received the Ad26.COV2.S COVID-19 vaccine or a placebo.

The chain couples TRBV18 to TRBJ2-1; D gene ambiguous. Germline assignment: CDR1 KGHSH and CDR2 LQKENI. Between the trimmed V and J ends, which lost 6 bases and 0 bases, there was a span of 12 bases. The CDR3 extends over 15 amino acids. CDR3: CASSNGGGSYNEQFF. The CDR3 DNA reads TGTGCCAGCTCCAACGGTGGCGGCTCCTACAATGAGCAGTTCTTC.

The V gene is TRBV7-9, the J gene TRBJ1-1, with D unresolved. The CDR3 runs 13 residues. V lost 3 bases and J lost 4, with 9 bases in between. CDR1 and CDR2 (germline): SEHNR, FQNEAQ (reference sequence). CDR3 nucleotides: TGTGCCAGCAGCTTTTCCGCAACCACTGAAGCTTTCTTT. Translated: CASSFSATTEAFF.

This clone was detected once. The CDR3 nucleotides read TGTGCCAGTAGTATCTTTGGACTAGACAATCAGCCCCAGCATTTT. Translated: CASSIFGLDNQPQHF. V and J are TRBV19 and TRBJ1-5; no clear D gene. V lost 3 bases and J lost 3, with 12 bases in between. Germline lookup yields CDR1 LNHDA and CDR2 SQIVND (reference sequence). This CDR3 is 15 amino acids long.

The chain joins TRBV30 to TRBJ2-7, with TRBD1 as a possible D gene (6 bases). The V gene's germline CDR1 is GTSNPN and CDR2 SVGIG (reference sequence). V was pared by 5 bases and J by 5 bases, with 16 bases between. CDR3 length: 13 residues. The CDR3 sequence: CAWGTPYPHEQYF. CDR3 sequence (DNA): TGTGCCTGGGGGACACCTTACCCCCACGAGCAGTACTTC.

The J gene is TRBJ1-2, the V gene TRBV30; 12 nucleotides line up with TRBD1. The CDR3 totals 15 residues. The germline V gene has CDR1 GTSNPN and CDR2 SVGIG (reference sequence). Unmatched junction bases numbered 7, after V lost 5 bases and J lost 3 bases. The CDR3 nucleotides are TGTGCCTGGTTCATCGGGACAGGGGGCTACTATGGCTACACCTTC. Protein product: CAWFIGTGGYYGYTF. Full variable domain (rest looked up from reference TRBV30 and TRBJ1-2): SQTIHQWPATLVQPVGSPLSLECTVEGTSNPNLYWYRQAAGRGLQLLFYSVGIGQISSEVPQNLSASRPQDRQFILSSKKLLLSDSGFYLCAWFIGTGGYYGYTFGSGTRLTVV.

This clone was seen once. V and J are TRBV7-2 and TRBJ1-6; tentatively, D is TRBD1 (6 bases). V shed 2 bases and J shed 9 bases, with 14 bases lying between them. Germline CDR1 reads SGHTA; CDR2 reads FQGNSA. The CDR3 has 15 amino acids. This CDR3 is CASSLWAGEGSPLHF. The CDR3 bases are TGTGCCAGCAGCTTATGGGCAGGGGAGGGTTCACCCCTCCACTTT.

The chain has TRBV10-2 and TRBJ1-1; D may be TRBD1 (5 bases). Germline values: CDR1 WSHSY, CDR2 SAAADI. With 4 bases removed from V and 3 bases from J, the gap between germline ends came to 9 bases. This CDR3 spans 13 amino acids. The CDR3 coding sequence is TGCGCCAGCAGTGGGCAGGGTTACACTGAAGCTTTCTTT. Protein product: CASSGQGYTEAFF.

This chain links TRBV7-2 with TRBJ2-5; 10 bases agree with TRBD1. The length of the CDR3 is 16 residues. Germline V gene data show CDR1 as SGHTA and CDR2 as FQGNSA. Trimming took 0 bases from V and 5 from J; bases not matched to a gene: 6. As DNA, the CDR3 is TGTGCCAGCAGCTTAGCAGGGACAGGGGTAGGGGAGACCCAGTACTTC. Amino acids: CASSLAGTGVGETQYF.

The chain employs TRBV18 and TRBJ1-4, with 7 bases aligning to TRBD1. CDR1 is KGHSH and CDR2 is LQKENI in the germline V gene. After removal of 6 bases from V and 3 bases from J, the junction contained 13 bases not matched to a gene. The CDR3 has 17 amino acids. The chain's CDR3 is CASSLSARGQPNEKLFF. CDR3 nucleotides: TGTGCCAGCTCCCTGTCGGCCAGGGGACAGCCTAATGAAAAACTGTTTTTT.

The chain links TRBV3-1 (or the pseudogene TRBV3-2) to TRBJ2-3, with a tentative D call TRBD2 (5 bases). Germline values: CDR1 LGHDT, CDR2 YNNKEL (reference sequence). CDR3 size: 15 residues. V lost 4 bases, J lost 0 bases, and 11 bases lay in between. CDR3 residues: CASSPLSGSTDTQYF. CDR3 nucleotides: TGTGCCAGCAGCCCCCTAAGCGGAAGCACAGATACGCAGTATTTT.

The V call is TRBV28, the J call TRBJ1-2; D is undetermined. CDR3 length: 14 amino acids. Germline CDR1 is MDHEN and CDR2 is SYDVKM. The V gene lost 5 bases and the J gene lost 6 bases, with 16 bases spanning the gap. Written as DNA, the CDR3 is TGTGCCAGCAGTAACGGCGGAGGATGGGATGGCTACACCTTC. Translating it yields CASSNGGGWDGYTF.

The gene calls are TRBV2 and TRBJ2-2; D uncertain. Per the germline V gene, CDR1 is SNHLY and CDR2 is FYNNEI. The CDR3 covers 14 residues. V was cut by 5 bases and J by 2 bases, with 9 bases left in between. CDR3 coding DNA: TGTGCCAGCAGTTTTTACAGCAACACCGGGGAGCTGTTTTTT. Amino acids: CASSFYSNTGELFF.

V is TRBV28 and J is TRBJ1-2; D may be TRBD1 (6 bases). The V end lost 3 bases, the J end lost 0 bases, and 14 bases lay between the germline ends. CDR3 length: 16 residues. Looked up from germline, CDR1 is MDHEN and CDR2 is SYDVKM. The CDR3 sequence: CASSFLGGASNYGYTF. The CDR3, as DNA: TGTGCCAGCAGTTTCCTAGGGGGAGCCTCTAACTATGGCTACACCTTC.

The chain has TRBV6-5 and TRBJ2-2; 9 bases match TRBD1. Trimming at V came to 5 bases and at J to 4 bases, leaving 5 bases not matched to a gene. Germline values: CDR1 MNHEY, CDR2 SVGAGI. The CDR3 extends over 15 amino acids. The DNA of the CDR3 is TGTGCCAGCAGTCCCCGGGACAGGGTCACCGGGGAGCTGTTTTTT. Amino acids: CASSPRDRVTGELFF.

This chain links TRBV2 with TRBJ2-2, with D unresolved. V lost 6 bases and J lost 0, with 11 bases in between. Looked up from germline, CDR1 is SNHLY and CDR2 is FYNNEI. This CDR3 has 15 residues. DNA for the CDR3: TGTGCCAGCAGGCTATTGGGCACGAACACCGGGGAGCTGTTTTTT. Its protein product is CASRLLGTNTGELFF.

This clone was found a few times. This rearrangement joins TRBV7-9 to TRBJ2-7; 8 bases are shared with TRBD2. Germline CDR1 and CDR2: SEHNR and FQNEAQ (reference sequence). Losses at the gene ends were 1 base for V and 3 bases for J; bases not matched to a gene: 2. This CDR3 has 14 residues. The CDR3 DNA reads as TGTGCCAGCAGCTTAGGCGGGGGGCTCTACGAGCAGTACTTC. It specifies CASSLGGGLYEQYF.

This chain links TRBV19 with TRBJ2-5, with a possible D match to TRBD1 (7 bases). V was pared by 5 bases and J by 2 bases, with 18 bases between. The CDR3 runs to 16 residues. In germline, CDR1 is LNHDA, CDR2 SQIVND (reference sequence). The CDR3 DNA sequence: TGTGCCAGTAGTCCACGTCAGGGGGGCGGGCAAGAGACCCAGTACTTC. Its translation is CASSPRQGGGQETQYF.

The V call is TRBV9, the J call TRBJ2-7; 9 positions match TRBD1. Looked up from germline, CDR1 is SGDLS and CDR2 is YYNGEE. V was pared by 3 bases and J by 3 bases, with 25 bases of the junction left unmatched. This CDR3 is 21 amino acids long. In nucleotides, the CDR3 is TGTGCCAGCAGCGGCCCAATGAAGACCGGGACAGGGAACCCCCAGCACTACGAGCAGTACTTC. Translating gives CASSGPMKTGTGNPQHYEQYF.

The rearrangement links TRBV12-5 to TRBJ1-2; 9 nucleotides align to TRBD1. The CDR3 has 16 amino acids. Trimming removed 0 bases from V and 7 bases from J; junction bases left unmatched: 9. Germline CDR1 is LGHNT and CDR2 is FRNRAP. CDR3 protein: CASGLVLGQGWAGYTF. CDR3 DNA: TGTGCTAGTGGTTTGGTACTGGGACAGGGTTGGGCTGGCTACACCTTC.

The chain employs TRBV7-2 and TRBJ1-2; D gene ambiguous. The CDR3 spans 13 residues. CDR1 and CDR2 (germline): SGHTA, FQGNSA. V shed 2 bases and J shed 8 bases, with 12 bases lying between them. CDR3 sequence reads: CASSLIPFRGYTF. CDR3 in DNA: TGTGCCAGCAGCTTAATTCCTTTTCGGGGCTACACCTTC.

By its share, this clone is medium-sized. The J gene is TRBJ2-7, the V gene TRBV7-9, with no clear D. The CDR3 has 14 residues. Trimming left V 5 bases short and J 5 bases short, with 16 bases between. CDR1 is SEHNR and CDR2 is FQNEAQ in the germline V gene (reference sequence). The CDR3 coding sequence is TGTGCCAGCAGCCACCGTGGAAGGCCCCACGAGCAGTACTTC. It is translated as CASSHRGRPHEQYF.

The chain couples TRBV18 to TRBJ1-3; 8 bases align to TRBD1. The CDR3 contains 16 residues. J was trimmed by 2 bases and V by 3 bases; bases with no gene match: 6. Germline assignment: CDR1 KGHSH and CDR2 LQKENI. For the CDR3, the DNA is TGTGCCAGCTCACCGTCGCAGGGGGCTACTGGAAACACCATATATTTT. It encodes CASSPSQGATGNTIYF.

The chain links TRBV4-1 to TRBJ1-6, with D possibly being TRBD1 (6 bases). The CDR3 has 15 residues. The V gene's germline CDR1 is MGHRA and CDR2 YSYEKL. The V gene lost 0 bases and the J gene lost 9 bases, with 12 bases spanning the gap. The CDR3 nucleotides are TGCGCCAGCAGCCAAGATCCGGGGGCGGTTTCACCCCTCCACTTT. Translation gives CASSQDPGAVSPLHF.

The J gene is TRBJ2-5, the V gene TRBV2, with 10 bases lining up with TRBD2. The CDR3 has 14 amino acids. V shed 8 bases and J 4 bases; nucleotides not matched to a gene: 7. Germline values: CDR1 SNHLY, CDR2 FYNNEI. The CDR3 region is CASRTRTSGETQYF. CDR3 nucleotides: TGTGCCAGCCGAACCAGGACTAGCGGAGAGACCCAGTACTTC.

The gene calls are TRBV9 and TRBJ1-2; 7 bases align to TRBD1. This CDR3 comprises 15 residues. The V segment lost 0 bases and the J segment 4 bases; nucleotides outside the gene matches: 6. Germline V lookup: CDR1 SGDLS, CDR2 YYNGEE. CDR3 sequence reads: CASSVAPDRAYGYTF. The CDR3 DNA sequence: TGTGCCAGCAGCGTAGCTCCCGACAGGGCCTATGGCTACACCTTC.

This clone was recorded a few times. The chain joins TRBV7-2 to TRBJ2-1; TRBD1 matches at 9 bases. In germline, CDR1 is SGHTA, CDR2 FQGNSA. V was clipped by 5 bases and J by 7 bases; unmatched bases: 3. The CDR3 length is 13 residues. The CDR3 bases are TGTGCCAGCAGCGCCGGACAGGGGAATGAGCAGTTCTTC. It codes for CASSAGQGNEQFF.